Shown below are 7 T cell receptor beta chains from a single sample sequenced in a study of blood T cell repertoires in COVID-19. The method was immunoSEQ multiplex PCR; TCRdb's version includes in-frame clones alone and lacks a portion of them. The sample contains 10,000 to 15,000 clones, approximately 79% of which appear only once. The sample was peripheral blood. The receptors come from a human donor in a cohort sampled during active COVID-19.

In its sample, this clone was seen once. This sequence joins TRBV10-1 and TRBJ1-1; D might be TRBD1 (5 bases). V lost 4 bases and J 7 bases, leaving 13 bases between the germline ends. Per the germline V gene, CDR1 is WNHNN and CDR2 is SYGVQD (reference sequence). CDR3 length equals 13 residues. This CDR3 is CASSVSQGFEAFF. The CDR3 DNA reads as TGCGCCAGCAGTGTGTCCCAGGGATTTGAAGCTTTCTTT.

V gene TRBV4-2 combines with J gene TRBJ1-1; no clear D. Germline CDR1 LGHNA, CDR2 YNFKEQ. This CDR3 spans 13 amino acids. Between the trimmed V and J ends, which lost 4 bases and 4 bases, there was a span of 10 bases. The DNA for the CDR3 is TGTGCCAGCAGCCTCCGTCGGTCCACTGAAGCTTTCTTT. As protein: CASSLRRSTEAFF.

The rearrangement links TRBV12-3 or TRBV12-4 to TRBJ1-2, with unresolved D. V was trimmed by 4 bases and J by 4 bases, leaving 10 bases between them. The CDR3 loop spans 13 amino acids. In nucleotides, the CDR3 is TGTGCCAGCAGTTGGGCGGGCAGCTATGGCTACACCTTC. This gives the protein CASSWAGSYGYTF.

This sequence joins TRBV7-2 and TRBJ2-3; weak D call: TRBD1 (5 bases). The germline gives CDR1 SGHTA, CDR2 FQGNSA. With 4 bases removed from V and 3 bases from J, the gap between germline ends came to 14 bases. The CDR3 covers 15 residues. The CDR3 reads CASSSAFPGTDTQYF. The CDR3 region has the DNA TGTGCCAGCAGCTCCGCCTTCCCAGGGACAGATACGCAGTATTTT. Combining the CDR3 with reference TRBV7-2 and TRBJ2-3 gives the whole variable domain GAGVSQSPSNKVTEKGKDVELRCDPISGHTALYWYRQSLGQGLEFLIYFQGNSAPDKSGLPSDRFSAERTGGSVSTLTIQRTQQEDSAVYLCASSSAFPGTDTQYFGPGTRLTVL.

The genes are TRBV7-3 and TRBJ2-3; TRBD1 matches at 7 bases. This CDR3 region has 16 residues. Per the germline V gene, CDR1 is SGHTA and CDR2 is FQGTGA. V shed 2 bases and J 5 bases; nucleotides not matched to a gene: 10. The CDR3 protein is CASSLGGNTGEDTQYF. Here the CDR3 DNA reads TGTGCCAGCAGCTTAGGGGGTAATACAGGGGAAGATACGCAGTATTTT. Variable domain in full (rest from reference TRBV7-3 and TRBJ2-3): GAGVSQTPSNKVTEKGKYVELRCDPISGHTALYWYRQSLGQGPEFLIYFQGTGAADDSGLPNDRFFAVRPEGSVSTLKIQRTERGDSAVYLCASSLGGNTGEDTQYFGPGTRLTVL.

V gene TRBV30 combines with J gene TRBJ1-6, with 9 bases fitting TRBD1. Germline CDR1 is GTSNPN and CDR2 is SVGIG (reference sequence). This CDR3 has 18 amino acids. V was pared by 5 bases and J by 1 base, with 12 bases of the junction left unmatched. Here the CDR3 DNA reads TGTGCCTGGCGTCCCGGGACAGGGAGCGGGTCCTATAATTCACCCCTCCACTTT. Translation gives CAWRPGTGSGSYNSPLHF.

V and J are TRBV7-3 and TRBJ2-1; 10 nucleotides match TRBD1. CDR3 length: 15 residues. The germline CDR1 and CDR2 sequences are SGHTA and FQGTGA. With V trimmed by 5 bases and J by 4 bases, 5 bases remained unmatched. The chain's CDR3 is CASSHGQGEYNEQFF. The CDR3 DNA follows: TGTGCCAGCAGCCACGGACAGGGGGAGTACAATGAGCAGTTCTTC.